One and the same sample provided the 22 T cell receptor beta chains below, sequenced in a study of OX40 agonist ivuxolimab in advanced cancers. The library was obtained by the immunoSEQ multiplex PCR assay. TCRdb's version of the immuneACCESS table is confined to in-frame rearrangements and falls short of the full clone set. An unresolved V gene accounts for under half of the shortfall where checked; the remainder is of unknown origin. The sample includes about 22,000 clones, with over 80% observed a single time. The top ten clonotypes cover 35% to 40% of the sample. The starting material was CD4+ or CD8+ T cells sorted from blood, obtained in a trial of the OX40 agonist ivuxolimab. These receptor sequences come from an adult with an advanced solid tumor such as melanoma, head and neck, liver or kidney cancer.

DNA of the CDR3: TGTGCCAGCAGCTTAGAGGGACGGCCTGACTATGGCTACACCTTC. Translated, it gives CASSLEGRPDYGYTF. V and J are TRBV11-2 and TRBJ1-2, with D possibly matching TRBD1 (5 bases). V was clipped by 0 bases and J by 3 bases, with 11 bases between them. Germline V gene data show CDR1 as SGHAT and CDR2 as FQNNGV. The CDR3 has 15 residues.

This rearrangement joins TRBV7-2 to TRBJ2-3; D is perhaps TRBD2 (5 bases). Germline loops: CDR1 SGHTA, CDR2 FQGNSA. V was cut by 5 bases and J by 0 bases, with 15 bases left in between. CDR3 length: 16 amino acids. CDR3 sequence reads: CASSPDSAMSTDTQYF. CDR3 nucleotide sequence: TGTGCCAGCAGCCCCGATAGCGCGATGAGCACAGATACGCAGTATTTT. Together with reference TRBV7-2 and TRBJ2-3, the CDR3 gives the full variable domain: GAGVSQSPSNKVTEKGKDVELRCDPISGHTALYWYRQSLGQGLEFLIYFQGNSAPDKSGLPSDRFSAERTGGSVSTLTIQRTQQEDSAVYLCASSPDSAMSTDTQYFGPGTRLTVL.

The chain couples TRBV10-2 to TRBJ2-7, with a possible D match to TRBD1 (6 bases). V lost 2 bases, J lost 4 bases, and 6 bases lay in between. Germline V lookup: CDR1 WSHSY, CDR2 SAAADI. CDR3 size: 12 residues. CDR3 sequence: CASSERGYEQYF. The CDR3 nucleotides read TGCGCCAGCAGTGAGAGGGGGTACGAGCAGTACTTC.

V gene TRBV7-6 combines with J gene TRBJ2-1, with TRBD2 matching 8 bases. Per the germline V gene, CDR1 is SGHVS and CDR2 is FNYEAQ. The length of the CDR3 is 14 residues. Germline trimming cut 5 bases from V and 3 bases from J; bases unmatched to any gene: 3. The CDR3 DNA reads TGTGCCAGCAGCCTAAGCGGGAGCTACAATGAGCAGTTCTTC. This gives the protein CASSLSGSYNEQFF.

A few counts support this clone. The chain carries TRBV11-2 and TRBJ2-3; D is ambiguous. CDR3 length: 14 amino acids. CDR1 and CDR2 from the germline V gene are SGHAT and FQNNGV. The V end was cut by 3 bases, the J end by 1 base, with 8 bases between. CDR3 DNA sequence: TGTGCCAGCAGCTTTACCCTAGGCACAGATACGCAGTATTTT. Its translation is CASSFTLGTDTQYF.

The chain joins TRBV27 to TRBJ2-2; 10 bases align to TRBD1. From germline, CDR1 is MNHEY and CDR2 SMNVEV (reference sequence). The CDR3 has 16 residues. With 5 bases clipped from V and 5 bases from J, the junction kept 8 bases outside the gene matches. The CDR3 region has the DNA TGTGCCAGCAGTCCAGGACAGGGGGAACTGACCGGGGAGCTGTTTTTT. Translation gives CASSPGQGELTGELFF.

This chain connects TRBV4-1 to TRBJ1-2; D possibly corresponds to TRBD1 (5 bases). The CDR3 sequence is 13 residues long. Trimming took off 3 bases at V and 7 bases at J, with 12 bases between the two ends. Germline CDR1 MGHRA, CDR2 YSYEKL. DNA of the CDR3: TGCGCCAGCAGCCATGGGGGGGATCGTGGCTACACCTTC. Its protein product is CASSHGGDRGYTF.

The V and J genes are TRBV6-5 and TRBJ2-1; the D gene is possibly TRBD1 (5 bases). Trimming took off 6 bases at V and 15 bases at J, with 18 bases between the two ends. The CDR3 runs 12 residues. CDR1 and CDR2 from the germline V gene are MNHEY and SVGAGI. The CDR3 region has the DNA TGTGCCAGCAGCCTGGGGCCCTTTCGTGGGTTCTTC. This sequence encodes CASSLGPFRGFF.

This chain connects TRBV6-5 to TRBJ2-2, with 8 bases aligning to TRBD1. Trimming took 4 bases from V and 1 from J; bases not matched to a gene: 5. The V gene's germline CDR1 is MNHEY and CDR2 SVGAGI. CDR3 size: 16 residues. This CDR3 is CASSWTGNMNTGELFF. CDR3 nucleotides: TGTGCCAGCAGTTGGACAGGGAACATGAACACCGGGGAGCTGTTTTTT.

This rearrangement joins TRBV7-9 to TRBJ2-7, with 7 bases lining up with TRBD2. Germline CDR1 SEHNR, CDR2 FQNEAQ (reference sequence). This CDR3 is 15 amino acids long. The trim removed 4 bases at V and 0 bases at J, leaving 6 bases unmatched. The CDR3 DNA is TGTGCCAGCAGCTCCTTAGCGGGTTCCTCCTACGAGCAGTACTTC. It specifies CASSSLAGSSYEQYF.

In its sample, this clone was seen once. CDR3 coding DNA: TGTGCCAGCTCACCGGGGCCGTACCAAGAGACCCAGTACTTC. Its translation is CASSPGPYQETQYF. This chain connects TRBV18 to TRBJ2-5; TRBD1 might be the D (5 bases). The germline V gene encodes CDR1 KGHSH and CDR2 LQKENI. Trimming cost V 3 bases and J 0 bases, with 8 bases left between them. The CDR3 length is 14 residues.

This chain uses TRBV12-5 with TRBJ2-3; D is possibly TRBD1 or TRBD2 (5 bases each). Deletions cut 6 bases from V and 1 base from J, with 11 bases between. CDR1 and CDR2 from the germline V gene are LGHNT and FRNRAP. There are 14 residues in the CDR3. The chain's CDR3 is CASGRDVRTDTQYF. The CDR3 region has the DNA TGTGCTAGTGGCCGGGACGTACGCACAGATACGCAGTATTTT. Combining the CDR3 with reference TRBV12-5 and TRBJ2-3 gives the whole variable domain DARVTQTPRHKVTEMGQEVTMRCQPILGHNTVFWYRQTMMQGLELLAYFRNRAPLDDSGMPKDRFSAEMPDATLATLKIQPSEPRDSAVYFCASGRDVRTDTQYFGPGTRLTVL.

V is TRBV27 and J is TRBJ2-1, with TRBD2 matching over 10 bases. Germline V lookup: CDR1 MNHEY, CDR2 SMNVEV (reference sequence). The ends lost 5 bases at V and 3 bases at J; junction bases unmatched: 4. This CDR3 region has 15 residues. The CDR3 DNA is TGTGCCAGCAGTCCCATAGCGGGGGGCTACAATGAGCAGTTCTTC. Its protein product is CASSPIAGGYNEQFF.

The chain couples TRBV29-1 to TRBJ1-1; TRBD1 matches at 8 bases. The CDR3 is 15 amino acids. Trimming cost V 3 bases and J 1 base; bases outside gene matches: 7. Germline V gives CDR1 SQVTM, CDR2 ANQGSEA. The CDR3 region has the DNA TGCAGCGTTGACGTCAGGGGGCGCGGGAACACTGAAGCTTTCTTT. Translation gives CSVDVRGRGNTEAFF.

CDR3 in DNA: TGTGCCAGCAGCGTAGGGGGTGGCTCGAGGAACAATGAGCAGTTCTTC. Its protein product is CASSVGGGSRNNEQFF. V is TRBV9 and J is TRBJ2-1; unclear D gene. Germline loops: CDR1 SGDLS, CDR2 YYNGEE. The CDR3 is made up of 16 amino acids. V was trimmed by 0 bases and J by 5 bases, leaving 15 bases between them.

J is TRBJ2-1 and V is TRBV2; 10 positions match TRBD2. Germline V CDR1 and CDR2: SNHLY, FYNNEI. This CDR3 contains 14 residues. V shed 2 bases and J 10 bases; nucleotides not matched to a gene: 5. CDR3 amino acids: CASSEWLAGDEQFF. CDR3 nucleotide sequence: TGTGCCAGCAGTGAATGGCTAGCGGGAGACGAGCAGTTCTTC.

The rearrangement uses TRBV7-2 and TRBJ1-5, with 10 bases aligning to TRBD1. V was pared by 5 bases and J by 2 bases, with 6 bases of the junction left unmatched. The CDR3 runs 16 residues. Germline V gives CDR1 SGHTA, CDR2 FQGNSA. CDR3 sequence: CASSRRDRGGNQPQHF. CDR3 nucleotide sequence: TGTGCCAGCAGCCGACGGGACAGGGGAGGCAATCAGCCCCAGCATTTT.

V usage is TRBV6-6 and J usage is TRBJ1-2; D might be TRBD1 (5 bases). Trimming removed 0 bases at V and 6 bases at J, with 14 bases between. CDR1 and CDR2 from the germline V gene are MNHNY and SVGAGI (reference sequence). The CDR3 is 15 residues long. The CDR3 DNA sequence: TGTGCCAGCAGTTACTCGAGGGGTGCGAGCGATGGCTACACCTTC. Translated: CASSYSRGASDGYTF.

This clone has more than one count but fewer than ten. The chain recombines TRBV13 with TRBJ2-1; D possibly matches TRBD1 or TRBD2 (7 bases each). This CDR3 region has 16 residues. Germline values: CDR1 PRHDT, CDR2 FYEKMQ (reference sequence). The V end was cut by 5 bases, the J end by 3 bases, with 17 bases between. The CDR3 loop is CASSLLAGGGYNEQFF. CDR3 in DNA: TGTGCCAGCAGCCTCCTGGCAGGGGGGGGCTACAATGAGCAGTTCTTC. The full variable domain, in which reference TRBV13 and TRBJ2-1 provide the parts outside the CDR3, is AAGVIQSPRHLIKEKRETATLKCYPIPRHDTVYWYQQGPGQDPQFLISFYEKMQSDKGSIPDRFSAQQFSDYHSELNMSSLELGDSALYFCASSLLAGGGYNEQFFGPGTRLTVL.

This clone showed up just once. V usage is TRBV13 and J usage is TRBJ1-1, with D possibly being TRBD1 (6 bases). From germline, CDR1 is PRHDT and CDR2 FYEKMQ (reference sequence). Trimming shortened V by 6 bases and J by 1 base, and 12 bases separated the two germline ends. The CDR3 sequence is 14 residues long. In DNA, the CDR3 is TGTGCCAGCAGGTTCAGGGGAGCGAACACTGAAGCTTTCTTT. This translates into CASRFRGANTEAFF.

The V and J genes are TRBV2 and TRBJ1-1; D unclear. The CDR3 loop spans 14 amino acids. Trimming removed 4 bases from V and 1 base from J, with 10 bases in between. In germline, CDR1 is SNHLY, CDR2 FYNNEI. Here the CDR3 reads CASSVGRENTEAFF. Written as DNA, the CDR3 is TGTGCCAGCAGTGTCGGGAGGGAGAACACTGAAGCTTTCTTT.

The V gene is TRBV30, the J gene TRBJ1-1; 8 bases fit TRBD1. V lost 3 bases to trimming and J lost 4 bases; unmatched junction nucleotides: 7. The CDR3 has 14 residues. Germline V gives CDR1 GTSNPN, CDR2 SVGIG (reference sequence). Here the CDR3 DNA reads TGTGCCTGGAGGACGCCGGACAGGGCCACTGAAGCTTTCTTT. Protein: CAWRTPDRATEAFF.